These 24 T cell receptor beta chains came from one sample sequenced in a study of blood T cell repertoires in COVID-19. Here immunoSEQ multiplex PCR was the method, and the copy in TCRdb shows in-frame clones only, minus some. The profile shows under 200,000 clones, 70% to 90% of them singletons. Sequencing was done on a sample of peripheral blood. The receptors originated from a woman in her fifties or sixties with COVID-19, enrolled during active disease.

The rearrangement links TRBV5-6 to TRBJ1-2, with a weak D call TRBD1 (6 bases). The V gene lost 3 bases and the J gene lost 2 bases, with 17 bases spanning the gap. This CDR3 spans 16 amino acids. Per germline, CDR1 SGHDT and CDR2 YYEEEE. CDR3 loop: CASSSLPGGPNYGYTF. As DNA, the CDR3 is TGTGCCAGCAGCTCCTTACCCGGGGGGCCCAACTATGGCTACACCTTC.

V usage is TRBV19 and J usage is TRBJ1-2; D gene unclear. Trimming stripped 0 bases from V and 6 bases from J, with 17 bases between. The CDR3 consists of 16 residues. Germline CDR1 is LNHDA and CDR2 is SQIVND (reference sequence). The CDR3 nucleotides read TGTGCCAGTAGTATAGAGGGCGGGAAGGGTCGAAATGGCTACACCTTC. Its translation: CASSIEGGKGRNGYTF.

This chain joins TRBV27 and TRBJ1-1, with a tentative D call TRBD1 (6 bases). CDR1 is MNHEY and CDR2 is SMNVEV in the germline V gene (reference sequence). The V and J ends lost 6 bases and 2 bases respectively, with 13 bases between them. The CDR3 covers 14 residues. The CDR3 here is CASRQDRPNTEAFF. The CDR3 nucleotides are TGTGCCAGCAGGCAGGACAGACCTAACACTGAAGCTTTCTTT.

The CDR3, as DNA: TGTGCCAGCAGCTTAGTAGGGGGCAGCTACGAGCAGTACTTC. Protein product: CASSLVGGSYEQYF. The V gene is TRBV7-2, the J gene TRBJ2-7; 7 bases match TRBD1. Looked up from germline, CDR1 is SGHTA and CDR2 is FQGNSA. This CDR3 comprises 14 residues. V trimming: 1 base; J trimming: 3 bases; junction bases outside the gene matches: 3.

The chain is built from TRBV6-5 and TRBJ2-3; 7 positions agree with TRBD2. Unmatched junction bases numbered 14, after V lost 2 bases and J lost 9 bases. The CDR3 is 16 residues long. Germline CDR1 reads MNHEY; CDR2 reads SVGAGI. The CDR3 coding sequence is TGTGCCAGCAGTTACAGTGGCGGGGGAGGTGGGAGAACGCAGTATTTT. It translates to CASSYSGGGGGRTQYF.

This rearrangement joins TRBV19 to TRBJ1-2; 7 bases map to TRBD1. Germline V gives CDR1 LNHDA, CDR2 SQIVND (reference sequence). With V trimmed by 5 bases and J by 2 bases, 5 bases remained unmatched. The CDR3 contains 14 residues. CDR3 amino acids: CASSVPQGNYGYTF. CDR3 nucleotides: TGTGCCAGTAGTGTCCCACAGGGGAACTATGGCTACACCTTC.

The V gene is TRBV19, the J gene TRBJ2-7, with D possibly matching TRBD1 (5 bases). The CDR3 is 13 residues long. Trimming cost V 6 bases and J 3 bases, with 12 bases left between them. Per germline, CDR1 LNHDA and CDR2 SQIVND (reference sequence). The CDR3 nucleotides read TGTGCCAGTAGGGACCCCAGGGACTACGAGCAGTACTTC. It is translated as CASRDPRDYEQYF.

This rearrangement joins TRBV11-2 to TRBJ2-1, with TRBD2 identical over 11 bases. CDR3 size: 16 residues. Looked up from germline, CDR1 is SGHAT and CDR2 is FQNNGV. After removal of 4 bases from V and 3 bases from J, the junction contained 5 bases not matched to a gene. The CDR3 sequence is CASSSLAGGLYNEQFF. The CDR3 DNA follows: TGTGCCAGCAGCTCCCTAGCGGGGGGCCTCTACAATGAGCAGTTCTTC.

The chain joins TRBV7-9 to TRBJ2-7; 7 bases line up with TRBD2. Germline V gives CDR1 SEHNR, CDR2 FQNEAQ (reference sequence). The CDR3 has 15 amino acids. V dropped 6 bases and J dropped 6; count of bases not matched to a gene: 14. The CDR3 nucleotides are TGTGCCAGCAGAACCGAGACTAGCCCTCCTGGCGAGCAGTACTTC. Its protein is CASRTETSPPGEQYF.

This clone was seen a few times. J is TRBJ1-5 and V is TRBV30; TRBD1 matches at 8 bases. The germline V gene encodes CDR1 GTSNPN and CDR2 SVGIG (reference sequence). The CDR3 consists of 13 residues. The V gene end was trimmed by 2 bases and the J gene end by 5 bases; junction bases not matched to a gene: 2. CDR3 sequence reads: CAWSYRGDQPQHF. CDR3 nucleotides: TGTGCCTGGAGTTACAGGGGGGATCAGCCCCAGCATTTT.

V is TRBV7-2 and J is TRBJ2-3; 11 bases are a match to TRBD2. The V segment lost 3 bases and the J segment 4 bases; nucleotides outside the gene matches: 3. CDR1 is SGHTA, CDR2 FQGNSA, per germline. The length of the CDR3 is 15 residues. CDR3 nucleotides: TGTGCCAGCAGCTTGACTAGCGGGGTAGCAGATACGCAGTATTTT. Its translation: CASSLTSGVADTQYF.

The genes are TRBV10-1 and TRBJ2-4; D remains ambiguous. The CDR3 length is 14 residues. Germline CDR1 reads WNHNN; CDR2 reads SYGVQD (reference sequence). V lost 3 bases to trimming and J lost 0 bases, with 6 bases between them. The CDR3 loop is CASSESIAKNIQYF. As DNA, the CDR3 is TGCGCCAGCAGTGAATCCATAGCCAAAAACATTCAGTACTTC.

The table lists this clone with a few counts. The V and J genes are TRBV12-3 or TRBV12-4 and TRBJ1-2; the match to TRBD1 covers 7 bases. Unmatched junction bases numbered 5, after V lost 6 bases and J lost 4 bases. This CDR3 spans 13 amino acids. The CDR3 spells CASRKQGTYGYTF. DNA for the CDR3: TGTGCCAGCAGGAAACAGGGGACCTATGGCTACACCTTC.

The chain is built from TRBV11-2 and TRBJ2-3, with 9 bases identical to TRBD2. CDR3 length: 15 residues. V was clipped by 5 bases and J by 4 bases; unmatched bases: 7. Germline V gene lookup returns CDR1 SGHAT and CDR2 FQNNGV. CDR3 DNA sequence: TGTGCCAGCAGCGTCCCGGGACTAGCCGCAGATACGCAGTATTTT. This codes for CASSVPGLAADTQYF.

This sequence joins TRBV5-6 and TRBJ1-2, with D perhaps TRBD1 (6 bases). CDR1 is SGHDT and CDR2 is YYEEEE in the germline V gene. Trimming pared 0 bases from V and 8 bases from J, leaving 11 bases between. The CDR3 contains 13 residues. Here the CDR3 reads CASSLGEGGGYTF. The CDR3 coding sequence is TGTGCCAGCAGCTTGGGTGAAGGGGGAGGCTACACCTTC.

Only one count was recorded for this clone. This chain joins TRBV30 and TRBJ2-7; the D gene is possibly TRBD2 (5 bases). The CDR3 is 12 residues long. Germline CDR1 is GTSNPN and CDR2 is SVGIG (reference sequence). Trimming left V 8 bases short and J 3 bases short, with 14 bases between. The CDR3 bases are TGTGCCACAGCAGGAGGTAACTACGAGCAGTACTTC. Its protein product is CATAGGNYEQYF. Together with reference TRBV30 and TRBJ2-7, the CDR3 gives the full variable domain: SQTIHQWPATLVQPVGSPLSLECTVEGTSNPNLYWYRQAAGRGLQLLFYSVGIGQISSEVPQNLSASRPQDRQFILSSKKLLLSDSGFYLCATAGGNYEQYFGPGTRLTVT.

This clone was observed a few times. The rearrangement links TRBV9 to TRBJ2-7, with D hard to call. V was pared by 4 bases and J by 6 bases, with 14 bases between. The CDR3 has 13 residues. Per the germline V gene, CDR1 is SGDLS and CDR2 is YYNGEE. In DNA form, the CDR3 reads TGTGCCAGCAGCTACTCTATTCCAGGCGAGCAGTACTTC. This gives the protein CASSYSIPGEQYF. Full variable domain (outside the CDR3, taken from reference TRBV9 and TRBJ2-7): DSGVTQTPKHLITATGQRVTLRCSPRSGDLSVYWYQQSLDQGLQFLIQYYNGEERAKGNILERFSAQQFPDLHSELNLSSLELGDSALYFCASSYSIPGEQYFGPGTRLTVT.

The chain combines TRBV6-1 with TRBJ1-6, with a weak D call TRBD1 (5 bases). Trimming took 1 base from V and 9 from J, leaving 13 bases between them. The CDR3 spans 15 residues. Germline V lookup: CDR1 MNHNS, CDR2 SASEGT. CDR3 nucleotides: TGTGCCAGCAGTGAAGGCGGGACGGACCTTTCACCCCTCCACTTT. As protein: CASSEGGTDLSPLHF.

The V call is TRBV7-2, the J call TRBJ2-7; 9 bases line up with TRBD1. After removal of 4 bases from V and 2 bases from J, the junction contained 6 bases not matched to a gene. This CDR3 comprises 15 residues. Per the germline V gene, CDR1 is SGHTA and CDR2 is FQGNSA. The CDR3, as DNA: TGTGCCAGCAGCTCACAGGGGGCCTTTACCTACGAGCAGTACTTC. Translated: CASSSQGAFTYEQYF.

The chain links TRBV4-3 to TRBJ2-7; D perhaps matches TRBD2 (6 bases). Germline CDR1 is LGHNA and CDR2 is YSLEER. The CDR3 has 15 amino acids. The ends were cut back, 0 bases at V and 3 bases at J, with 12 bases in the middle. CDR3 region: CASSQDYGGHYEQYF. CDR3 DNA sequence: TGCGCCAGCAGCCAAGATTACGGGGGTCACTACGAGCAGTACTTC.

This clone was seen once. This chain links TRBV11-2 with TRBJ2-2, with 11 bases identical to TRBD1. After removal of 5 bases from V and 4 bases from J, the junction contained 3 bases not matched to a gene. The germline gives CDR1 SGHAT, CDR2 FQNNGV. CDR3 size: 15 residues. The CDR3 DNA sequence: TGTGCCAGCAGCCCCGGGACAGGGGGCACCGGGGAGCTGTTTTTT. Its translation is CASSPGTGGTGELFF.

The CDR3 nucleotides read TGTGCCAGCAGCTCCCCCGGGAAGGGGGCATTCGGCTACACCTTC. Translation: CASSSPGKGAFGYTF. This chain links TRBV11-2 with TRBJ1-2; 7 bases agree with TRBD1. Germline assignment: CDR1 SGHAT and CDR2 FQNNGV. The CDR3 totals 15 residues. Trimming removed 4 bases from V and 8 bases from J; junction bases left unmatched: 13. Full variable domain (rest looked up from reference TRBV11-2 and TRBJ1-2): EAGVAQSPRYKIIEKRQSVAFWCNPISGHATLYWYQQILGQGPKLLIQFQNNGVVDDSQLPKDRFSAERLKGVDSTLKIQPAKLEDSAVYLCASSSPGKGAFGYTFGSGTRLTVV.

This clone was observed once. The CDR3 region has the DNA TGTGCCAGCTCACCAGCAGGGTCAGGTGCGGATCAGCCCCAGCATTTT. It specifies CASSPAGSGADQPQHF. V and J are TRBV18 and TRBJ1-5; D possibly corresponds to TRBD1 (5 bases). Germline V gene sequence: CDR1 KGHSH, CDR2 LQKENI. V lost 2 bases and J lost 5, with 16 bases in between. CDR3 length: 16 amino acids.

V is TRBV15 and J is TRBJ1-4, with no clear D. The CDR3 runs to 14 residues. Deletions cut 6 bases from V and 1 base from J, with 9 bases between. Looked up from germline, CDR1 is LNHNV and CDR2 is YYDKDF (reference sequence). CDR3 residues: CATRADLTNEKLFF. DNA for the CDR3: TGTGCCACCAGGGCGGACTTAACTAATGAAAAACTGTTTTTT.